This T cell receptor (beta chain) came from a study of T-cell memory formation after mild COVID-19. Study context: Among the donors, TCR clusters were largely specific to each donor.

5'RACE with constant-segment primers yielded barcoded, UMI-tagged TCR alpha and TCR beta cDNA libraries. Using its own MiXCR run on the 5' RACE reads, TCRdb lists one record per CDR3 protein. This table has around 120,000 distinct CDR3 sequences, roughly 15% appearing once. Per germline, CDR1 KGHSH and CDR2 LQKENI. V was cut by 5 bases and J by 0 bases, with 8 bases left in between. This CDR3 has 13 residues. This clonotype was counted between two and nine times. What it binds is not known. The study, taken as a whole, reports: Largely, contracting CD4+ clones fell within CM and EM, and contracting CD8+ clones within EMRA. A second wave expanding day 15 to 37 was CD4+-biased; contracting clones were balanced.

The receptor was isolated from an adult woman who had mild COVID-19 (a few samples of this study predate the infection). Cell type and time point are not known. The chain recombines TRBV18 with TRBJ2-7; D is unclear. Sequencing was carried out using PBMCs or a T cell subset sorted from them (not recorded which). The CDR3 DNA reads TGTGCCAGCTCATCGAGCAGCTCCTACGAGCAGTACTTC. It specifies CASSSSSSYEQYF.